Below, 10 T cell receptor beta chains from the same sample are listed, as sequenced in a study of blood T cell repertoires in COVID-19. Sequenced by immunoSEQ multiplex PCR; TCRdb stores in-frame clones only, minus some. The data hold fewer than 300,000 clones, with roughly 84% observed a single time. What was sequenced was peripheral blood. These receptor sequences come from a human donor with COVID-19, enrolled during active disease. The donor label of this sample is uncertain.

This sequence joins TRBV6-5 and TRBJ1-1; 7 bases line up with TRBD1. The CDR3 spans 15 residues. The V gene's germline CDR1 is MNHEY and CDR2 SVGAGI. Trimming removed 0 bases from V and 1 base from J; junction bases left unmatched: 2. CDR3 protein: CASSYSTGQNTEAFF. CDR3 DNA sequence: TGTGCCAGCAGTTACTCGACAGGGCAGAACACTGAAGCTTTCTTT.

In this sample, this clone turned up once. J is TRBJ2-3 and V is TRBV7-3; TRBD2 is a possible D gene (6 bases). Trimming removed 7 bases at V and 4 bases at J, with 12 bases between. Per germline, CDR1 SGHTA and CDR2 FQGTGA. The CDR3 totals 13 residues. The CDR3 is CASTSGTPDTQYF. The CDR3 region has the DNA TGTGCCAGCACGTCCGGGACTCCAGATACGCAGTATTTT. The full variable domain, rest sourced from reference TRBV7-3 and TRBJ2-3, is GAGVSQTPSNKVTEKGKYVELRCDPISGHTALYWYRQSLGQGPEFLIYFQGTGAADDSGLPNDRFFAVRPEGSVSTLKIQRTERGDSAVYLCASTSGTPDTQYFGPGTRLTVL.

V is TRBV27 and J is TRBJ1-5, with D unclear. The CDR3 has 15 residues. CDR1 and CDR2 (germline): MNHEY, SMNVEV (reference sequence). The germline V and J ends were trimmed by 5 bases and 4 bases, with 15 bases remaining between them. This CDR3 reads CASSAQRVGNQPQHF. The CDR3 DNA follows: TGTGCCAGCAGTGCCCAGCGGGTTGGGAATCAGCCCCAGCATTTT.

The CDR3 DNA is TGTGCCACCAGTGATTCCGCAGATGACTATGGCTACACCTTC. Translating gives CATSDSADDYGYTF. This chain connects TRBV24-1 to TRBJ1-2, with D hard to call. The CDR3 length is 14 residues. CDR1 is KGHDR, CDR2 SFDVKD, per germline. Trimming took off 2 bases at V and 3 bases at J, with 9 bases between the two ends.

The V and J genes are TRBV5-1 and TRBJ1-2, with 8 bases lining up with TRBD1. Germline V CDR1 and CDR2: SGHRS, YFSETQ. The trim removed 4 bases at V and 3 bases at J, leaving 11 bases unmatched. CDR3 length equals 16 residues. CDR3 region: CASSPPTGEDDYGYTF. CDR3 nucleotide sequence: TGCGCCAGCAGCCCGCCGACAGGGGAGGACGACTATGGCTACACCTTC.

The chain links TRBV30 to TRBJ1-1, with no clear D. V lost 0 bases to trimming and J lost 10 bases, with 9 bases between them. This CDR3 spans 11 amino acids. CDR1 is GTSNPN and CDR2 is SVGIG in the germline V gene (reference sequence). Written as DNA, the CDR3 is TGTGCCTGGAGTGTTAGCACGGTAGCTTTCTTT. Encoded protein: CAWSVSTVAFF.

The genes are TRBV6-5 and TRBJ1-2, with no clear D. The V end lost 3 bases, the J end lost 0 bases, and 14 bases lay between the germline ends. Germline-derived CDR1 and CDR2 are MNHEY and SVGAGI. The CDR3 totals 16 residues. CDR3 DNA sequence: TGTGCCAGCAGTTATGGCATTAGTGGAGCTAACTATGGCTACACCTTC. It translates to CASSYGISGANYGYTF.

Written as DNA, the CDR3 is TGTGCCAGCAGAAACCGGGACAGGGGAAAGCAGTACTTC. Translation: CASRNRDRGKQYF. This chain links TRBV5-6 with TRBJ2-7, with 10 nucleotides matching TRBD1. CDR3 length: 13 residues. Trimming at V came to 5 bases and at J to 8 bases, leaving 7 bases not matched to a gene. The germline gives CDR1 SGHDT, CDR2 YYEEEE.

The V and J genes are TRBV11-3 and TRBJ2-3, with 7 positions matching TRBD2. J lost 0 bases, V lost 3 bases, and 3 bases had no gene match. The germline CDR1 and CDR2 sequences are SGHNT and YENEEA. This CDR3 spans 15 amino acids. The CDR3 here is CASSFGGGSTDTQYF. The CDR3 nucleotides are TGTGCCAGCAGCTTCGGGGGAGGGAGCACAGATACGCAGTATTTT.

This chain uses TRBV7-8 with TRBJ2-1; 9 bases are a match to TRBD2. J was trimmed by 7 bases and V by 5 bases; bases with no gene match: 12. This CDR3 comprises 16 residues. Looked up from germline, CDR1 is SGHVS and CDR2 is FQNEAQ. The CDR3 is CASSAPGLARLNEQFF. The CDR3 DNA reads as TGTGCCAGCAGCGCCCCGGGACTAGCCCGCCTGAATGAGCAGTTCTTC.